A selection of T cell receptor beta chains follows, all from one sample in a study of glioma-infiltrating T cells. TCRdb independently ran MiXCR on the multiplex PCR reads; one entry per CDR3 protein. The table lists fewer than 500,000 distinct CDR3 sequences, 41% of them singletons, with around 12% in the top ten. The sample was glioma tissue, nonneoplastic brain tissue, or PBMCs (not recorded which). All receptors come from a human donor with low-grade glioma or glioblastoma, undergoing nonglioma brain surgery, or in good health (not recorded which). Both conserved end residues are part of each CDR3. A D gene is named only where the DNA matches it firmly. Expanded clones get a size class; other rows say once, few or many, or leave the size out.

v_call: TRBV18
d_call: TRBD1
j_call: TRBJ2-1
clone_size: -
cdr3_aa: CASSPRTGAGRPSYNEQFF
cdr3_nt: TGTGCCAGCTCACCTAGGACAGGGGCCGGCAGGCCCTCCTACAATGAGCAGTTCTTC

v_call: TRBV29-1
d_call: TRBD2
j_call: TRBJ2-1
clone_size: once
cdr3_aa: CSGAGTSGSLPQVYEQFF
cdr3_nt: TGCAGCGGCGCCGGGACTAGCGGGAGTCTCCCCCAGGTTTATGAGCAGTTCTTC

v_call: TRBV4-3
d_call: -
j_call: TRBJ2-7
clone_size: -
cdr3_aa: CASSPPQGRRNYEQYF
cdr3_nt: TGCGCCAGCAGCCCACCCCAAGGCCGGCGGAACTACGAGCAGTACTTC

v_call: TRBV4-2
d_call: -
j_call: TRBJ2-7
clone_size: few
cdr3_aa: CASSQEIVGGSYEQYF
cdr3_nt: TGTGCCAGCAGCCAAGAAATAGTAGGGGGCTCCTACGAGCAGTACTTC

v_call: TRBV10-3
d_call: -
j_call: TRBJ2-2
clone_size: -
cdr3_aa: CAISESLGASTGELFF
cdr3_nt: TGTGCCATCAGTGAGTCGCTCGGGGCCAGCACCGGGGAGCTGTTTTTT

v_call: TRBV29-1
d_call: TRBD1
j_call: TRBJ2-7
clone_size: -
cdr3_aa: CSVGDRTGGGEQYF
cdr3_nt: TGCAGCGTTGGGGACCGGACAGGGGGCGGGGAGCAGTACTTC

v_call: TRBV6-6
d_call: TRBD2
j_call: TRBJ2-3
clone_size: -
cdr3_aa: CASSYPRLPGGNTQYF
cdr3_nt: TGTGCCAGCAGTTACCCAAGACTACCGGGAGGGAATACGCAGTATTTT

v_call: TRBV4-1
d_call: -
j_call: TRBJ2-1
clone_size: -
cdr3_aa: CASSHARGSYNEQFF
cdr3_nt: TGCGCCAGCAGCCACGCCCGAGGCTCCTACAATGAGCAGTTCTTC

v_call: TRBV7-8
d_call: TRBD1
j_call: TRBJ1-1
clone_size: -
cdr3_aa: CASSADRAIEAFF
cdr3_nt: TGTGCCAGCAGCGCCGACAGGGCGATTGAAGCTTTCTTT

v_call: TRBV19
d_call: TRBD2
j_call: TRBJ2-7
clone_size: -
cdr3_aa: CASSGSGRPYEQYF
cdr3_nt: TGTGCCAGTAGTGGGAGCGGGAGGCCCTACGAGCAGTACTTC

v_call: TRBV7-7
d_call: -
j_call: TRBJ2-1
clone_size: -
cdr3_aa: CASSLGAPSYNEQFF
cdr3_nt: TGTGCTAGCAGCTTAGGGGCACCTTCCTACAATGAGCAGTTCTTC

v_call: TRBV7-2
d_call: TRBD2
j_call: TRBJ2-1
clone_size: few
cdr3_aa: CASRLASGRAFGEQFF
cdr3_nt: TGTGCCAGCCGCCTAGCTAGCGGGAGGGCATTCGGGGAGCAGTTCTTC

v_call: TRBV7-2
d_call: -
j_call: TRBJ1-2
clone_size: few
cdr3_aa: CASSNRRANYGYTF
cdr3_nt: TGTGCCAGCAGCAACAGACGGGCTAACTATGGCTACACCTTC

v_call: TRBV4-1
d_call: -
j_call: TRBJ2-5
clone_size: few
cdr3_aa: CASSLTGLKETQYF
cdr3_nt: TGCGCCAGCAGCCTGACAGGACTCAAGGAGACCCAGTACTTC

v_call: TRBV7-9
d_call: -
j_call: TRBJ2-2
clone_size: -
cdr3_aa: CASRIAAFTGELFF
cdr3_nt: TGTGCCAGCAGAATAGCGGCGTTTACCGGGGAGCTGTTTTTT

v_call: TRBV2
d_call: -
j_call: TRBJ1-5
clone_size: -
cdr3_aa: CASSMETDYSNQPQHF
cdr3_nt: TGTGCCAGCAGTATGGAGACAGATTATAGCAATCAGCCCCAGCATTTT

v_call: TRBV3-1
d_call: -
j_call: TRBJ1-5
clone_size: -
cdr3_aa: CASIQGRRGIPQHF
cdr3_nt: TGTGCCAGCATCCAAGGAAGGAGGGGAATTCCCCAGCATTTT

v_call: TRBV24-1
d_call: -
j_call: TRBJ2-3
clone_size: -
cdr3_aa: CATSGRPSTDTQYF
cdr3_nt: TGTGCCACCAGTGGGCGGCCTAGCACAGATACGCAGTATTTT

v_call: TRBV5-1
d_call: -
j_call: TRBJ1-5
clone_size: -
cdr3_aa: CASSFEGEDNQPQHF
cdr3_nt: TGCGCCAGCAGCTTCGAGGGGGAGGACAATCAGCCCCAGCATTTT

v_call: TRBV18
d_call: -
j_call: TRBJ1-4
clone_size: -
cdr3_aa: CASSQRLDEKLFF
cdr3_nt: TGTGCCAGCTCACAACGACTAGATGAAAAACTGTTTTTT

v_call: TRBV20-1
d_call: -
j_call: TRBJ1-4
clone_size: few
cdr3_aa: CSARDPATTNEKLFF
cdr3_nt: TGCAGTGCTAGAGATCCCGCTACAACTAATGAAAAACTGTTTTTT

v_call: TRBV19
d_call: TRBD2
j_call: TRBJ2-7
clone_size: -
cdr3_aa: CASSIDGSGSSYEQYF
cdr3_nt: TGTGCCAGTAGTATAGACGGTAGCGGGAGCTCCTACGAGCAGTACTTC

v_call: TRBV4-3
d_call: TRBD2
j_call: TRBJ2-5
clone_size: -
cdr3_aa: CASSPGLAGERFETQYF
cdr3_nt: TGCGCCAGCAGCCCGGGACTAGCGGGAGAGAGGTTTGAGACCCAGTACTTC

v_call: TRBV19
d_call: -
j_call: TRBJ2-7
clone_size: few
cdr3_aa: CASSIGQGDEQYF
cdr3_nt: TGTGCCAGTAGTATAGGGCAGGGTGACGAGCAGTACTTC

v_call: TRBV7-2
d_call: TRBD1
j_call: TRBJ2-7
clone_size: -
cdr3_aa: CASSIRQGSMYEQYF
cdr3_nt: TGTGCCAGCAGCATAAGACAGGGTAGTATGTACGAGCAGTACTTC

v_call: TRBV7-2
d_call: -
j_call: TRBJ2-3
clone_size: -
cdr3_aa: CASILEGTDTQYF
cdr3_nt: TGTGCCAGCATACTAGAGGGAACAGATACGCAGTATTTT

v_call: TRBV19
d_call: -
j_call: TRBJ1-4
clone_size: few
cdr3_aa: CASRTVQASNEKLFF
cdr3_nt: TGTGCCAGTAGGACTGTACAGGCCTCTAATGAAAAACTGTTTTTT

v_call: TRBV12-3/TRBV12-4
d_call: -
j_call: TRBJ2-3
clone_size: -
cdr3_aa: CASSPSQARTDTQYF
cdr3_nt: TGTGCCAGCAGTCCGTCGCAGGCGCGCACAGATACGCAGTATTTT

v_call: TRBV14
d_call: -
j_call: TRBJ2-7
clone_size: few
cdr3_aa: CASSRDRLLNEQYF
cdr3_nt: TGTGCCAGCAGCCGAGACAGGTTGTTGAACGAGCAGTACTTC

v_call: TRBV4-3
d_call: -
j_call: TRBJ2-7
clone_size: -
cdr3_aa: CASSQAGERTYEQYF
cdr3_nt: TGCGCCAGCAGCCAAGCAGGGGAGCGGACCTACGAGCAGTACTTC

v_call: TRBV28
d_call: TRBD2
j_call: TRBJ2-7
clone_size: few
cdr3_aa: CASSIGGREVNEQYF
cdr3_nt: TGTGCCAGCAGTATAGGCGGGAGGGAAGTTAACGAGCAGTACTTC

v_call: TRBV20-1
d_call: -
j_call: TRBJ1-1
clone_size: few
cdr3_aa: CSARWGAEVMNTEAFF
cdr3_nt: TGCAGTGCTAGATGGGGGGCGGAGGTAATGAACACTGAAGCTTTCTTT

v_call: TRBV11-2
d_call: TRBD1
j_call: TRBJ2-1
clone_size: few
cdr3_aa: CASSLEGQSYNEQFF
cdr3_nt: TGTGCCAGCAGCTTAGAGGGACAGAGTTACAATGAGCAGTTCTTC

v_call: TRBV7-2
d_call: TRBD2
j_call: TRBJ2-1
clone_size: few
cdr3_aa: CASSLAFDLAGGSYNEQFF
cdr3_nt: TGTGCCAGCAGCTTAGCCTTTGACTTGGCGGGAGGATCCTACAATGAGCAGTTCTTC

v_call: TRBV7-2
d_call: -
j_call: TRBJ2-7
clone_size: few
cdr3_aa: CASSLDGVAGREQYF
cdr3_nt: TGTGCCAGCAGCTTAGACGGGGTCGCGGGGCGGGAGCAGTACTTC

v_call: TRBV6-2/TRBV6-3
d_call: -
j_call: TRBJ2-7
clone_size: -
cdr3_aa: CASSYQFNYEQYF
cdr3_nt: TGTGCCAGCAGTTATCAATTCAACTACGAGCAGTACTTC

v_call: TRBV7-2
d_call: TRBD1
j_call: TRBJ2-7
clone_size: few
cdr3_aa: CASSYSTGESYEQYF
cdr3_nt: TGTGCCAGCAGCTACTCGACAGGGGAGTCCTACGAGCAGTACTTC

v_call: TRBV28
d_call: -
j_call: TRBJ1-6
clone_size: -
cdr3_aa: CASSSTCDNSPPHF
cdr3_nt: TGTGCCAGCAGTTCAACATGTGATAATTCACCCCCCCACTTT

v_call: TRBV11-2
d_call: -
j_call: TRBJ1-1
clone_size: few
cdr3_aa: CASSLNLDTEAFF
cdr3_nt: TGTGCCAGCAGCTTAAACTTGGACACTGAAGCTTTCTTT

v_call: TRBV6-2/TRBV6-3
d_call: TRBD2
j_call: TRBJ2-7
clone_size: -
cdr3_aa: CASSYSVTSGGSYEQYF
cdr3_nt: TGTGCCAGCAGTTACTCGGTAACTAGCGGGGGTTCCTACGAGCAGTACTTC

v_call: TRBV12-3/TRBV12-4
d_call: TRBD2
j_call: TRBJ2-7
clone_size: -
cdr3_aa: CASSPTSATYEQYF
cdr3_nt: TGTGCCAGCAGTCCCACTAGCGCCACCTACGAGCAGTACTTC

v_call: TRBV3-1
d_call: -
j_call: TRBJ2-3
clone_size: -
cdr3_aa: CASSARPLTRNTQYF
cdr3_nt: TGTGCCAGCAGCGCCCGCCCGTTAACCCGAAATACGCAGTATTTT

v_call: TRBV5-4
d_call: -
j_call: TRBJ1-1
clone_size: -
cdr3_aa: CASSLWVDTEAFF
cdr3_nt: TGTGCCAGCAGCTTATGGGTCGACACTGAAGCTTTCTTT

v_call: TRBV24-1
d_call: -
j_call: TRBJ2-2
clone_size: few
cdr3_aa: CATSNLLSTGELFF
cdr3_nt: TGTGCCACCAGTAATCTCCTCTCCACCGGGGAGCTGTTTTTT

v_call: TRBV4-1
d_call: -
j_call: TRBJ1-1
clone_size: few
cdr3_aa: CASSRQADRLNTEAFF
cdr3_nt: TGCGCCAGCAGCCGCCAGGCTGACAGGCTGAACACTGAAGCTTTCTTT

v_call: TRBV12-3/TRBV12-4
d_call: -
j_call: TRBJ1-1
clone_size: -
cdr3_aa: CASREISAGTEAFF
cdr3_nt: TGTGCCAGCAGGGAAATCTCGGCAGGCACTGAAGCTTTCTTT

v_call: TRBV15
d_call: -
j_call: TRBJ2-2
clone_size: -
cdr3_aa: CGTSRDRRNTGELFF
cdr3_nt: TGTGGCACCAGCAGAGATAGGAGGAACACCGGGGAGCTGTTTTTT

v_call: TRBV6-6
d_call: -
j_call: TRBJ1-1
clone_size: -
cdr3_aa: CASSHYVYTEAFF
cdr3_nt: TGTGCCAGCAGTCACTACGTTTACACTGAAGCTTTCTTT

v_call: TRBV7-2
d_call: TRBD1
j_call: TRBJ1-3
clone_size: once
cdr3_aa: CASSPGTARNAIYF
cdr3_nt: TGTGCCAGCAGCCCAGGGACAGCTAGAAACGCCATATATTTT

v_call: TRBV2
d_call: TRBD2
j_call: TRBJ2-1
clone_size: few
cdr3_aa: CAQQLLAGAHNEQFF
cdr3_nt: TGTGCCCAGCAGCTCTTAGCGGGAGCTCACAATGAGCAGTTCTTC

v_call: TRBV19
d_call: -
j_call: TRBJ1-5
clone_size: -
cdr3_aa: CASSEDENYSNQPQHF
cdr3_nt: TGTGCCAGTTCGGAGGACGAAAATTATAGCAATCAGCCCCAGCATTTT

v_call: TRBV27
d_call: -
j_call: TRBJ2-3
clone_size: few
cdr3_aa: CASSLRGWGRENTDTQYF
cdr3_nt: TGTGCCAGCAGTCTACGAGGGTGGGGCCGGGAGAACACAGATACGCAGTATTTT

v_call: TRBV6-2/TRBV6-3
d_call: -
j_call: TRBJ2-5
clone_size: -
cdr3_aa: CASSYSIKKPQTQETQYF
cdr3_nt: TGTGCCAGCAGTTACTCGATAAAGAAACCCCAAACCCAAGAGACCCAGTACTTC

v_call: TRBV4-1
d_call: -
j_call: TRBJ2-2
clone_size: -
cdr3_aa: CASSPFSANTGELFF
cdr3_nt: TGCGCCAGCAGCCCTTTTTCGGCGAACACCGGGGAGCTGTTTTTT

v_call: TRBV3-1
d_call: -
j_call: TRBJ2-7
clone_size: many
cdr3_aa: CASSRGTVPYEQYF
cdr3_nt: TGTGCCAGCAGCCGAGGGACGGTCCCCTACGAGCAGTACTTC

v_call: TRBV20-1
d_call: -
j_call: TRBJ1-3
clone_size: many
cdr3_aa: CSAQLRTSGNTIYF
cdr3_nt: TGCAGTGCTCAATTACGTACCTCTGGAAACACCATATATTTT

v_call: TRBV28
d_call: -
j_call: TRBJ2-7
clone_size: few
cdr3_aa: CASSPRFSYEQYF
cdr3_nt: TGTGCCAGCAGTCCTCGGTTCTCCTACGAGCAGTACTTC

v_call: TRBV19
d_call: -
j_call: TRBJ1-3
clone_size: -
cdr3_aa: CASSIKRTVSGNTIYF
cdr3_nt: TGTGCCAGTAGTATAAAACGGACCGTCTCTGGAAACACCATATATTTT

v_call: TRBV27
d_call: -
j_call: TRBJ1-5
clone_size: -
cdr3_aa: CASSLTGCQPQHF
cdr3_nt: TGTGCCAGCAGCCTGACAGGCTGTCAGCCCCAGCATTTT

v_call: TRBV7-2
d_call: -
j_call: TRBJ2-3
clone_size: -
cdr3_aa: CASSLSLARSTDTQYF
cdr3_nt: TGTGCCAGCAGCTTAAGTCTTGCCAGGAGCACAGATACGCAGTATTTT